These 10 T cell receptor beta chains came from one sample sequenced in a study of shared clonotypes between healthy human individuals. It was CD45RO-negative cells, positively selected for CCR7, that made up naive CD8 cells, with terminally differentiated effector memory CD45RA+ cells excluded. The table came from immunoSEQ multiplex PCR; TCRdb's copy has only in-frame clones and leaves some out. In the table there are 2 million or so clones, approximately 94% of which are singletons. The sample was naive CD8+ T cells sorted from blood. The receptors shown here come from a man between 18 and 35 years old in good health.

This chain connects TRBV5-6 to TRBJ2-7; the match to TRBD2 covers 7 bases. CDR3 size: 15 residues. Germline V gene data show CDR1 as SGHDT and CDR2 as YYEEEE. The V gene end was trimmed by 6 bases and the J gene end by 2 bases; junction bases not matched to a gene: 11. The CDR3 DNA follows: TGTGCCAGCACAACACGGGGAGGGTCTCCCTACGAGCAGTACTTC. Protein: CASTTRGGSPYEQYF.

This rearrangement joins TRBV2 to TRBJ2-2, with D perhaps TRBD1 (6 bases). This CDR3 spans 15 amino acids. Trimming cost V 1 base and J 1 base, with 7 bases left between them. Germline V lookup: CDR1 SNHLY, CDR2 FYNNEI. The CDR3 reads CASSEEGGNTGELFF. CDR3 coding DNA: TGTGCCAGCAGTGAAGAAGGGGGGAACACCGGGGAGCTGTTTTTT.

The chain uses TRBV30 and TRBJ2-1; D might be TRBD1 (6 bases). Germline CDR1 reads GTSNPN; CDR2 reads SVGIG (reference sequence). There are 18 residues in the CDR3. V was clipped by 2 bases and J by 0 bases, with 20 bases between them. CDR3 sequence (DNA): TGTGCCTGGAGTTTGCCAGGGGCCCTGTACAGCTCCTACAATGAGCAGTTCTTC. It yields the protein CAWSLPGALYSSYNEQFF.

The rearrangement uses TRBV21-1 and TRBJ1-6; the D call TRBD1 from the table was never checked on the DNA. TRBV21-1 is annotated as a pseudogene. The CDR3 contains 14 residues. The CDR3 sequence: CASSRQGRNWPLHF. In DNA form, the CDR3 reads TGTGCCAGCAGCAGACAGGGCCGAAATTGGCCCCTCCACTTT.

The chain employs TRBV7-9 and TRBJ2-1; D is perhaps TRBD1 (6 bases). Germline CDR1 and CDR2: SEHNR and FQNEAQ (reference sequence). The CDR3 is 14 amino acids. The V and J ends lost 1 base and 5 bases respectively, with 9 bases between them. The chain's CDR3 is CASSLEQGDNEQFF. The CDR3 DNA reads as TGTGCCAGCAGCTTAGAACAGGGAGACAATGAGCAGTTCTTC.

This clone was recorded only once. This chain joins TRBV6-5 and TRBJ1-5, with D hard to call. The CDR3 is 13 residues long. Germline V gene lookup returns CDR1 MNHEY and CDR2 SVGAGI. The V gene lost 0 bases and the J gene lost 5 bases, with 5 bases spanning the gap. Here the CDR3 DNA reads TGTGCCAGCAGTTACTCGAAGTATCAGCCCCAGCATTTT. As protein: CASSYSKYQPQHF.

The chain uses TRBV19 and TRBJ1-1; 11 bases match TRBD1. The CDR3 is 16 residues long. Germline CDR1 LNHDA, CDR2 SQIVND (reference sequence). The J segment lost 4 bases and the V segment lost 4 bases, leaving 8 bases of the junction unmatched. CDR3 sequence (DNA): TGTGCCAGTAGTAGAGGACAGGGGGCGAAGAGCACTGAAGCTTTCTTT. This encodes CASSRGQGAKSTEAFF.

CDR3 sequence reads: CASRGSYSRETQYF. In nucleotides, the CDR3 is TGTGCCAGCAGAGGGAGCTACAGCCGGGAGACCCAGTACTTC. The V gene is TRBV5-8, the J gene TRBJ2-5; possible D gene TRBD2, 5 bases. The V end lost 5 bases, the J end lost 5 bases, and 16 bases lay between the germline ends. This CDR3 is built from 14 residues. In germline, CDR1 is SGHTS, CDR2 YDEGEE.

The chain is built from TRBV7-6 and TRBJ2-7; D perhaps matches TRBD1 (6 bases). The CDR3 spans 15 residues. V was trimmed by 6 bases and J by 5 bases, leaving 20 bases between them. Germline V gene sequence: CDR1 SGHVS, CDR2 FNYEAQ. Here the CDR3 DNA reads TGTGCCAGCAGTCGAACCTTACAGGGACCCCACGAGCAGTACTTC. This translates into CASSRTLQGPHEQYF.

The V call is TRBV2, the J call TRBJ2-7; the D is unclear. The CDR3 loop spans 15 amino acids. Germline assignment: CDR1 SNHLY and CDR2 FYNNEI. V was shortened by 11 bases and J by 6 bases, with 26 bases between the two germline ends. The CDR3 nucleotides are TGTGCCGGCTCCCTACGCCCAGACACTTCGGGCGAGCAGTACTTC. The encoded protein is CAGSLRPDTSGEQYF.